Listed below are T cell receptor beta chains from one sample, sequenced in a study of cytomegalovirus exposure and HLA in healthy donors. TCRdb keeps only in-frame clones here, not all; method: immunoSEQ multiplex PCR. The sample yields about 360,000 clones, about nine tenths seen once. The sequenced material came from PBMCs. These receptors originate from a woman aged 18-30 years in good health and CMV-seronegative. The CDR3 runs from the conserved cysteine through the conserved F or W. Fields, in order: CDR3 length, clone size, D gene, J gene, V gene, CDR3 protein, CDR3 DNA. A D gene is named only where the DNA matches it firmly. The size field is filled for only some rows; it gives once, few, many or a size class.

len: 15
abundance: -
d_gene: -
j_gene: TRBJ2-7
v_gene: TRBV9
CDR3aa: CASSVNRGTSYEQYF
CDR3nt: TGTGCCAGCAGCGTAAACCGCGGGACTTCCTACGAGCAGTACTTC

len: 15
abundance: once
d_gene: -
j_gene: TRBJ1-4
v_gene: TRBV28
CDR3aa: CASSLPLGGGKKLFF
CDR3nt: TGTGCCAGCAGTCTACCCCTCGGGGGGGGAAAAAAACTGTTTTTT

len: 15
abundance: -
d_gene: TRBD1
j_gene: TRBJ2-5
v_gene: TRBV14
CDR3aa: CASSQPRDRQETQYF
CDR3nt: TGTGCCAGCAGCCAACCACGGGACAGACAAGAGACCCAGTACTTC

len: 14
abundance: -
d_gene: -
j_gene: TRBJ2-2
v_gene: TRBV19
CDR3aa: CASSILTDTGELFF
CDR3nt: TGTGCCAGTAGTATCCTTACTGACACCGGGGAGCTGTTTTTT

len: 14
abundance: few
d_gene: TRBD1
j_gene: TRBJ1-2
v_gene: TRBV28
CDR3aa: CASSLTGTDYGYTF
CDR3nt: TGTGCCAGCAGCTTGACAGGGACAGACTATGGCTACACCTTC

len: 15
abundance: -
d_gene: -
j_gene: TRBJ1-2
v_gene: TRBV19
CDR3aa: CASSIGLGVAYGYTF
CDR3nt: TGTGCCAGTAGTATAGGACTCGGGGTCGCCTATGGCTACACCTTC

len: 15
abundance: once
d_gene: -
j_gene: TRBJ1-3
v_gene: TRBV28
CDR3aa: CASSLWGKGGNTIYF
CDR3nt: TGTGCCAGCAGTTTATGGGGCAAGGGGGGAAACACCATATATTTT

len: 14
abundance: once
d_gene: -
j_gene: TRBJ1-3
v_gene: TRBV6-1
CDR3aa: CASSKLDSGNTIYF
CDR3nt: TGTGCCAGCAGCAAACTTGACTCTGGAAACACCATATATTTT

len: 16
abundance: -
d_gene: -
j_gene: TRBJ2-5
v_gene: TRBV6-5
CDR3aa: CASSYSAGVYQETQYF
CDR3nt: TGTGCCAGCAGTTACTCGGCAGGGGTATACCAAGAGACCCAGTACTTC

len: 13
abundance: -
d_gene: TRBD1
j_gene: TRBJ1-1
v_gene: TRBV19
CDR3aa: CASSRGGQGATFF
CDR3nt: TGTGCCAGTAGCCGGGGTGGGCAGGGGGCGACTTTCTTT

len: 13
abundance: -
d_gene: TRBD2
j_gene: TRBJ2-7
v_gene: TRBV27
CDR3aa: CVTAWDYNYEQYF
CDR3nt: TGTGTCACCGCATGGGACTACAACTACGAGCAGTACTTC

len: 15
abundance: -
d_gene: -
j_gene: TRBJ1-3
v_gene: TRBV14
CDR3aa: CASSQEWGDGNTIYF
CDR3nt: TGTGCCAGCAGCCAAGAATGGGGAGATGGAAACACCATATATTTT

len: 14
abundance: -
d_gene: -
j_gene: TRBJ1-1
v_gene: TRBV27
CDR3aa: CASSIQMVNTEAFF
CDR3nt: TGTGCCAGCAGTATTCAGATGGTGAACACTGAAGCTTTCTTT

len: 12
abundance: once
d_gene: -
j_gene: TRBJ2-7
v_gene: TRBV30
CDR3aa: CAWSPGMFEQYF
CDR3nt: TGTGCCTGGAGCCCTGGCATGTTCGAGCAGTACTTC

len: 17
abundance: -
d_gene: TRBD1
j_gene: TRBJ2-7
v_gene: TRBV7-6
CDR3aa: CASSLYGPGQGSYEQYF
CDR3nt: TGTGCCAGCAGCCTCTATGGCCCGGGACAGGGGTCCTACGAGCAGTACTTC

len: 15
abundance: -
d_gene: TRBD1
j_gene: TRBJ1-2
v_gene: TRBV6-5
CDR3aa: CASKGQGYTNYGYTF
CDR3nt: TGTGCCAGCAAGGGACAGGGATATACTAACTATGGCTACACCTTC

len: 17
abundance: -
d_gene: -
j_gene: TRBJ1-1
v_gene: TRBV14
CDR3aa: CASSQRLSRGGNTEAFF
CDR3nt: TGTGCCAGCAGCCAACGTTTATCTAGGGGGGGCAACACTGAAGCTTTCTTT

len: 14
abundance: few
d_gene: TRBD1
j_gene: TRBJ1-2
v_gene: TRBV30
CDR3aa: CAWTGQGAEYGYTF
CDR3nt: TGTGCCTGGACCGGACAGGGGGCTGAGTATGGCTACACCTTC

len: 13
abundance: -
d_gene: TRBD1
j_gene: TRBJ2-7
v_gene: TRBV5-5
CDR3aa: CASSLQGAYEQYF
CDR3nt: TGTGCCAGCAGCTTACAGGGGGCCTACGAGCAGTACTTC

len: 15
abundance: -
d_gene: TRBD2
j_gene: TRBJ2-5
v_gene: TRBV2
CDR3aa: CASSEGLAAKETQYF
CDR3nt: TGTGCCAGCAGTGAGGGACTAGCGGCCAAAGAGACCCAGTACTTC

len: 16
abundance: -
d_gene: -
j_gene: TRBJ1-5
v_gene: TRBV19
CDR3aa: CASSIDLYRGSSAQHF
CDR3nt: TGTGCCAGTAGTATAGATCTGTATCGGGGATCTTCGGCCCAGCATTTT

len: 13
abundance: few
d_gene: -
j_gene: TRBJ2-7
v_gene: TRBV30
CDR3aa: CAWRRPSSYEQYF
CDR3nt: TGTGCCTGGAGACGCCCTAGCTCCTACGAGCAGTACTTC

len: 17
abundance: -
d_gene: TRBD2
j_gene: TRBJ2-1
v_gene: TRBV4-1
CDR3aa: CASSQGLLAGIYNEQFF
CDR3nt: TGCGCCAGCAGCCAAGGACTCCTAGCGGGGATCTACAATGAGCAGTTCTTC

len: 16
abundance: -
d_gene: -
j_gene: TRBJ2-7
v_gene: TRBV7-9
CDR3aa: CASSLGGTDDPLEQYF
CDR3nt: TGTGCCAGCAGCTTGGGGGGTACGGATGACCCTCTCGAGCAGTACTTC

len: 15
abundance: -
d_gene: TRBD2
j_gene: TRBJ2-5
v_gene: TRBV5-1
CDR3aa: CASEGIAGARETQYF
CDR3nt: TGCGCCAGCGAGGGAATAGCGGGGGCCCGGGAGACCCAGTACTTC

len: 14
abundance: -
d_gene: -
j_gene: TRBJ1-2
v_gene: TRBV5-1
CDR3aa: CTSSLADTNYGYTF
CDR3nt: TGCACCAGCAGCTTGGCGGACACTAACTATGGCTACACCTTC

len: 16
abundance: -
d_gene: -
j_gene: TRBJ2-6
v_gene: TRBV7-9
CDR3aa: CASSLAIHSGANVLTF
CDR3nt: TGTGCCAGCAGCTTGGCCATCCACTCTGGGGCCAACGTCCTGACTTTC

len: 14
abundance: -
d_gene: TRBD2
j_gene: TRBJ2-2
v_gene: TRBV30
CDR3aa: CACITGLSTGELFF
CDR3nt: TGTGCCTGCATCACGGGACTATCCACCGGGGAGCTGTTTTTT

len: 14
abundance: -
d_gene: TRBD2
j_gene: TRBJ2-1
v_gene: TRBV30
CDR3aa: CAWRLAGGPNEQFF
CDR3nt: TGTGCCTGGAGGTTAGCGGGAGGGCCCAATGAGCAGTTCTTC

len: 16
abundance: -
d_gene: TRBD1
j_gene: TRBJ1-1
v_gene: TRBV5-1
CDR3aa: CASSGGQGARYTEAFF
CDR3nt: TGCGCCAGCAGCGGGGGACAGGGGGCAAGGTACACTGAAGCTTTCTTT

len: 13
abundance: -
d_gene: -
j_gene: TRBJ2-1
v_gene: TRBV29-1
CDR3aa: CSVFGGLYNEQFF
CDR3nt: TGCAGCGTCTTTGGAGGCCTCTACAATGAGCAGTTCTTC

len: 12
abundance: -
d_gene: -
j_gene: TRBJ1-5
v_gene: TRBV19
CDR3aa: CASSINNQPQHF
CDR3nt: TGTGCCAGTAGTATCAACAATCAGCCCCAGCATTTT

len: 13
abundance: -
d_gene: -
j_gene: TRBJ1-2
v_gene: TRBV30
CDR3aa: CAWSVGRPYGYTF
CDR3nt: TGTGCCTGGAGTGTAGGGAGACCCTATGGCTACACCTTC

len: 15
abundance: -
d_gene: TRBD2
j_gene: TRBJ2-7
v_gene: TRBV2
CDR3aa: CASKLAGERPYEQYF
CDR3nt: TGTGCCAGCAAACTAGCGGGAGAACGTCCCTACGAGCAGTACTTC

len: 14
abundance: -
d_gene: -
j_gene: TRBJ2-7
v_gene: TRBV11-2
CDR3aa: CASSLGTVTYEQYF
CDR3nt: TGTGCCAGCAGCTTAGGGACAGTAACCTACGAGCAGTACTTC

len: 12
abundance: -
d_gene: -
j_gene: TRBJ2-1
v_gene: TRBV6-5
CDR3aa: CASSERLGEQFF
CDR3nt: TGTGCCAGCAGTGAGCGTTTGGGTGAGCAGTTCTTC

len: 15
abundance: -
d_gene: TRBD1
j_gene: TRBJ1-5
v_gene: TRBV18
CDR3aa: CASSPPGTGYQPQHF
CDR3nt: TGTGCCAGCTCACCTCCGGGGACAGGCTATCAGCCCCAGCATTTT

len: 16
abundance: -
d_gene: TRBD2
j_gene: TRBJ2-3
v_gene: TRBV7-7
CDR3aa: CASSPVGGLPADTQYF
CDR3nt: TGTGCCAGCAGCCCGGTGGGGGGGTTACCGGCGGATACGCAGTATTTT

len: 15
abundance: -
d_gene: TRBD1
j_gene: TRBJ2-7
v_gene: TRBV28
CDR3aa: CASSFRDRGPYEQYF
CDR3nt: TGTGCCAGCAGTTTTAGGGACAGGGGCCCATACGAGCAGTACTTC

len: 14
abundance: -
d_gene: -
j_gene: TRBJ2-2
v_gene: TRBV6-1
CDR3aa: CASSELWNTGELFF
CDR3nt: TGTGCCAGCAGTGAACTGTGGAACACCGGGGAGCTGTTTTTT

len: 14
abundance: -
d_gene: TRBD1
j_gene: TRBJ1-5
v_gene: TRBV30
CDR3aa: CAWSAGTGGQPQHF
CDR3nt: TGTGCCTGGAGTGCCGGGACAGGGGGACAGCCCCAGCATTTT

len: 15
abundance: -
d_gene: TRBD1
j_gene: TRBJ1-5
v_gene: TRBV19
CDR3aa: CASSFSRQGNQPQHF
CDR3nt: TGTGCCAGTAGTTTCTCCCGACAGGGAAATCAGCCCCAGCATTTT

len: 15
abundance: -
d_gene: TRBD2
j_gene: TRBJ2-7
v_gene: TRBV28
CDR3aa: CASSSRTSGQYEQYF
CDR3nt: TGTGCCAGCAGCTCGAGGACTAGCGGGCAGTACGAGCAGTACTTC

len: 15
abundance: -
d_gene: -
j_gene: TRBJ2-2
v_gene: TRBV6-4
CDR3aa: CASSPNEGNTGELFF
CDR3nt: TGTGCCAGCAGCCCCAACGAGGGGAACACCGGGGAGCTGTTTTTT

len: 14
abundance: -
d_gene: -
j_gene: TRBJ2-7
v_gene: TRBV18
CDR3aa: CASSPRRGPNEQYF
CDR3nt: TGTGCCAGCTCACCTCGACGAGGCCCCAACGAGCAGTACTTC

len: 12
abundance: -
d_gene: -
j_gene: TRBJ2-7
v_gene: TRBV28
CDR3aa: CASSPGGYEQYF
CDR3nt: TGTGCCAGCAGTCCGGGTGGCTACGAGCAGTACTTC

len: 11
abundance: -
d_gene: -
j_gene: TRBJ2-1
v_gene: TRBV9
CDR3aa: CASSSRNEQFF
CDR3nt: TGTGCCAGCAGCAGCCGCAATGAGCAGTTCTTC

len: 15
abundance: -
d_gene: -
j_gene: TRBJ2-3
v_gene: TRBV6-6
CDR3aa: CASILGAGDTDTQYF
CDR3nt: -

len: 14
abundance: few
d_gene: -
j_gene: TRBJ1-2
v_gene: TRBV2
CDR3aa: CASSDAGEDYGYTF
CDR3nt: TGTGCCAGCAGTGACGCCGGGGAGGACTATGGCTACACCTTC

len: 12
abundance: -
d_gene: -
j_gene: TRBJ2-2
v_gene: TRBV11-3
CDR3aa: CASSPYTGELFF
CDR3nt: TGTGCCAGCAGCCCCTACACCGGGGAGCTGTTTTTT

len: 13
abundance: -
d_gene: -
j_gene: TRBJ2-3
v_gene: TRBV30
CDR3aa: CASAAGGTDTQYF
CDR3nt: TGTGCCTCTGCGGCGGGCGGGACAGATACGCAGTATTTT

len: 13
abundance: -
d_gene: TRBD1
j_gene: TRBJ1-2
v_gene: TRBV2
CDR3aa: CASRTGGAYGYTF
CDR3nt: TGTGCCAGCAGGACAGGGGGCGCCTATGGCTACACCTTC

len: 14
abundance: -
d_gene: TRBD1
j_gene: TRBJ1-1
v_gene: TRBV30
CDR3aa: CAWSVKGGGTEAFF
CDR3nt: TGTGCCTGGAGTGTAAAAGGGGGCGGCACTGAAGCTTTCTTT

len: 15
abundance: once
d_gene: -
j_gene: TRBJ2-3
v_gene: TRBV6-5
CDR3aa: CASSYRAANTDTQYF
CDR3nt: TGTGCCAGCAGTTACAGAGCGGCCAACACAGATACGCAGTATTTT

len: 15
abundance: once
d_gene: TRBD1
j_gene: TRBJ1-2
v_gene: TRBV4-1
CDR3aa: CASSQRQGWGSGYTF
CDR3nt: TGCGCCAGCAGCCAGAGACAGGGATGGGGTAGTGGCTACACCTTC